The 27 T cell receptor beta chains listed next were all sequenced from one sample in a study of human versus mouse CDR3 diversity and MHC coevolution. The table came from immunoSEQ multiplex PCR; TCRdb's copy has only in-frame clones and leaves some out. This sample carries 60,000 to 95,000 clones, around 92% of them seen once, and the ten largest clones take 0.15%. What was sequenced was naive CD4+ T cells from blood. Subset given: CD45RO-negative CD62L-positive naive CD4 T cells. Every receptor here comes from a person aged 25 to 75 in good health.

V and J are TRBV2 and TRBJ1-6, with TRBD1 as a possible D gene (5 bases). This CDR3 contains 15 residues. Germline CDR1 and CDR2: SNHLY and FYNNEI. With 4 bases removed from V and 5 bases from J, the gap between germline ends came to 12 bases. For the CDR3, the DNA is TGTGCCAGCAGTGCACTAACAGGCAATAATTCACCCCTCCACTTT. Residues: CASSALTGNNSPLHF. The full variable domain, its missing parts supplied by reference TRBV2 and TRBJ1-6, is EPEVTQTPSHQVTQMGQEVILRCVPISNHLYFYWYRQILGQKVEFLVSFYNNEISEKSEIFDDQFSVERPDGSNFTLKIRSTKLEDSAMYFCASSALTGNNSPLHFGNGTRLTVT.

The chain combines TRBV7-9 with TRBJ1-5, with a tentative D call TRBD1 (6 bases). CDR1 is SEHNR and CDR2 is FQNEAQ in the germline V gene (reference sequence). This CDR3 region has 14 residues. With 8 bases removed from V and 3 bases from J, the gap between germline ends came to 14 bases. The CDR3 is CASDTGYTNQPQHF. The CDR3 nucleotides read TGTGCCAGCGATACAGGGTATACCAATCAGCCCCAGCATTTT.

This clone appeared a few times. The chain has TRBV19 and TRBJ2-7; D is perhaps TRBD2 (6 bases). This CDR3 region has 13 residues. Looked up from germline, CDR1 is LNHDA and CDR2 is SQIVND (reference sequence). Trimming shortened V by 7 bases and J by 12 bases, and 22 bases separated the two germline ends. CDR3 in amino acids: CASNGGGDRYMYF. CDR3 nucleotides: TGTGCCAGTAACGGTGGAGGGGACCGGTACATGTACTTC.

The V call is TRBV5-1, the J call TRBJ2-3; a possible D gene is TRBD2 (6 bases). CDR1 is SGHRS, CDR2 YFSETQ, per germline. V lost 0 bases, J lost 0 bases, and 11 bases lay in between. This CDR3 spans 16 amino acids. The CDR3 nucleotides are TGCGCCAGCAGCTTGGGGGTAGCGGCGAGCACAGATACGCAGTATTTT. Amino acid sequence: CASSLGVAASTDTQYF.

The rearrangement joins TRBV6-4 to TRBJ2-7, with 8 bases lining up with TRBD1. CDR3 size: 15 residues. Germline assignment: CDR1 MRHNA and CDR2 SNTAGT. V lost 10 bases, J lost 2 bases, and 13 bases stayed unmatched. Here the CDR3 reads CATIQGGWEAYEQYF. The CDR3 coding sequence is TGTGCCACCATACAGGGGGGATGGGAAGCCTACGAGCAGTACTTC.

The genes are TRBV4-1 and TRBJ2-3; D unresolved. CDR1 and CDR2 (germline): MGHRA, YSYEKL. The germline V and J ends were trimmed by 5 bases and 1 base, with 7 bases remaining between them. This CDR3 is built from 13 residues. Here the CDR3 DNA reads TGCGCCAGCAGCAGAGTCCGCACAGATACGCAGTATTTT. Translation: CASSRVRTDTQYF.

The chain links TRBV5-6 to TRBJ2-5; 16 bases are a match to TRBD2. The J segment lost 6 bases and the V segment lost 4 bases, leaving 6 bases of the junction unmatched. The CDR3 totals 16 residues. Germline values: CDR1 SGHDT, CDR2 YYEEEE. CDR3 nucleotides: TGTGCCAGCAGCCTCCCGGGACTAGCGGGAGGGAAGACCCAGTACTTC. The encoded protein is CASSLPGLAGGKTQYF.

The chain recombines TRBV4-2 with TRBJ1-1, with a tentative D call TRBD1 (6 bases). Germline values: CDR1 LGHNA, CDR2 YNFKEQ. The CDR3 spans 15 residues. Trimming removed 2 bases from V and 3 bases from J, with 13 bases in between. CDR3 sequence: CASSQIDRTYTEAFF. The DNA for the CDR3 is TGTGCCAGCAGCCAAATAGACAGGACCTACACTGAAGCTTTCTTT.

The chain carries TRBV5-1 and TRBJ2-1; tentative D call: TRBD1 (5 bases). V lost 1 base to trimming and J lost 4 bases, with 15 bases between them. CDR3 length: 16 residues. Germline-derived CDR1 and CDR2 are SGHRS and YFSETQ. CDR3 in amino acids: CASSLMLAGAYNEQFF. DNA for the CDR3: TGCGCCAGCAGCTTGATGTTAGCTGGGGCTTACAATGAGCAGTTCTTC.

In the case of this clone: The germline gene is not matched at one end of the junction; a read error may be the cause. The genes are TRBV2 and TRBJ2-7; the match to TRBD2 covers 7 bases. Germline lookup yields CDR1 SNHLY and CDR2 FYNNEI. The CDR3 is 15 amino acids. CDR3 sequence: CASGEGRGRTYEQYF. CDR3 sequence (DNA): TGTGCCAGCGGTGAGGGGCGGGGGAGGACCTACGAGCAGTACTTC.

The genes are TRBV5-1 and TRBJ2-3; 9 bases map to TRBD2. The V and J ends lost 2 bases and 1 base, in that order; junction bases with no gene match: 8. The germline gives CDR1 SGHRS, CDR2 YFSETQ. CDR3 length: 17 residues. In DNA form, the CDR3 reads TGCGCCAGCAGCTTCCGGCGGGAGGGCCCTCGCACAGATACGCAGTATTTT. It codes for CASSFRREGPRTDTQYF.

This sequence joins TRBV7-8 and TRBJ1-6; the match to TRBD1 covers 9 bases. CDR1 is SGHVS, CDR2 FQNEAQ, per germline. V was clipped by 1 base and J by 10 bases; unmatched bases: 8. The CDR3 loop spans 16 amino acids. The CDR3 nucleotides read TGTGCCAGCAGCTTAGGGGGGACAGGGCCTTTATCACCCCTCCACTTT. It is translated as CASSLGGTGPLSPLHF.

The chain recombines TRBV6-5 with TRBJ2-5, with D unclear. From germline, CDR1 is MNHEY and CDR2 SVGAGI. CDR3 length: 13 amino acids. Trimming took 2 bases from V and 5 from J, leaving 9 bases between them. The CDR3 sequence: CASSYTPAETQYF. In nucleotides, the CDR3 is TGTGCCAGCAGTTACACCCCTGCGGAGACCCAGTACTTC.

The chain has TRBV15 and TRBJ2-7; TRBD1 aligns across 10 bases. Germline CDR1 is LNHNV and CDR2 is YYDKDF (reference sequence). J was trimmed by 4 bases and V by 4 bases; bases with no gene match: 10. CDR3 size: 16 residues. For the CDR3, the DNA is TGTGCCACCAGCAAGAAGACAGGGGGCGTGGGGTACGAGCAGTACTTC. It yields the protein CATSKKTGGVGYEQYF.

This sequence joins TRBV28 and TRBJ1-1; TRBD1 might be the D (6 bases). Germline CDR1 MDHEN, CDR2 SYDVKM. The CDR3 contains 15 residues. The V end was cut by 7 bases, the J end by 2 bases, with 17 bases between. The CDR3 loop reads CASNTADRPNTEAFF. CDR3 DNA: TGTGCCAGCAATACCGCAGACAGGCCTAACACTGAAGCTTTCTTT.

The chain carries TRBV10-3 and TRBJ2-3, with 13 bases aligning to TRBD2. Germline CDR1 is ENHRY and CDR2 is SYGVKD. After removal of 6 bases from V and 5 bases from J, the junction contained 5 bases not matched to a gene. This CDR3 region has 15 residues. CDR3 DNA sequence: TGTGCCATCAGCGGACTAGCGGGAGCAGGAGATACGCAGTATTTT. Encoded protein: CAISGLAGAGDTQYF.

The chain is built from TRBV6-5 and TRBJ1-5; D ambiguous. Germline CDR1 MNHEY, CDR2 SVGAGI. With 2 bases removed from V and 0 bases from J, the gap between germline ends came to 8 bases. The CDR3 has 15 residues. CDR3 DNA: TGTGCCAGCAGTTACGGGAGGCTTAGCAATCAGCCCCAGCATTTT. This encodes CASSYGRLSNQPQHF.

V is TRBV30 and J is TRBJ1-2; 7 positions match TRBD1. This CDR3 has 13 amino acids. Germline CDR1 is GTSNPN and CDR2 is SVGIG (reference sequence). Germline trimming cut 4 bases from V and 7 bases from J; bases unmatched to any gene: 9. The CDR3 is CAWTTGYEAGYTF. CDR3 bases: TGTGCCTGGACGACAGGGTACGAGGCTGGCTACACCTTC.

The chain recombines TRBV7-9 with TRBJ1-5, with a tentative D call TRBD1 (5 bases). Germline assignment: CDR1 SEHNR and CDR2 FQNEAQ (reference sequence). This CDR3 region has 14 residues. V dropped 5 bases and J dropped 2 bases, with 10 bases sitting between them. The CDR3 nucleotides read TGTGCCAGCAGCCATGGACAAGGCAATCAGCCCCAGCATTTT. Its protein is CASSHGQGNQPQHF.

DNA of the CDR3: TGTGCCAGCACTACGGCAGGGGGTAATTCACCCCTCCACTTT. The encoded protein is CASTTAGGNSPLHF. This sequence joins TRBV2 and TRBJ1-6; 7 bases align to TRBD1. J lost 6 bases, V lost 7 bases, and 6 bases had no gene match. CDR1 is SNHLY, CDR2 FYNNEI, per germline. The CDR3 sequence is 14 residues long.

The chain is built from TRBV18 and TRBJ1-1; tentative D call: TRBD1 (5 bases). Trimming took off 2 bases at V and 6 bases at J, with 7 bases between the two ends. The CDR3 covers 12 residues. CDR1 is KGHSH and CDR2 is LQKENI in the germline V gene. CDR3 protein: CASSPYRPEAFF. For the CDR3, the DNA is TGTGCCAGCTCACCATACAGGCCTGAAGCTTTCTTT.

CDR3 amino acids: CASSPVWWTGELFF. For the CDR3, the DNA is TGTGCCAGCAGTCCAGTATGGTGGACCGGGGAGCTGTTTTTT. The rearrangement uses TRBV28 and TRBJ2-2, with no clear D. This CDR3 is built from 14 residues. Germline-derived CDR1 and CDR2 are MDHEN and SYDVKM. The V gene lost 5 bases and the J gene lost 5 bases, with 12 bases spanning the gap.

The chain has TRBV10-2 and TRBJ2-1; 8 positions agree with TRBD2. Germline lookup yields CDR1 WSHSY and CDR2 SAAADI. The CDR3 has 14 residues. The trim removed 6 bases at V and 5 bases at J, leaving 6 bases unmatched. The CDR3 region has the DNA TGCGCCAGCAGGTCCGGGACTAGGGACAATGAGCAGTTCTTC. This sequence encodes CASRSGTRDNEQFF.

The CDR3 loop reads CASSLVPSSGSFNEQFF. The CDR3 bases are TGTGCCAGCAGCTTAGTCCCCTCCAGCGGGAGTTTCAATGAGCAGTTCTTC. The rearrangement joins TRBV7-2 to TRBJ2-1; 8 bases are shared with TRBD2. CDR1 is SGHTA and CDR2 is FQGNSA in the germline V gene. This CDR3 comprises 17 residues. After removal of 1 base from V and 6 bases from J, the junction contained 11 bases not matched to a gene. Full variable domain (remainder filled in from reference TRBV7-2 and TRBJ2-1): GAGVSQSPSNKVTEKGKDVELRCDPISGHTALYWYRQSLGQGLEFLIYFQGNSAPDKSGLPSDRFSAERTGGSVSTLTIQRTQQEDSAVYLCASSLVPSSGSFNEQFFGPGTRLTVL.

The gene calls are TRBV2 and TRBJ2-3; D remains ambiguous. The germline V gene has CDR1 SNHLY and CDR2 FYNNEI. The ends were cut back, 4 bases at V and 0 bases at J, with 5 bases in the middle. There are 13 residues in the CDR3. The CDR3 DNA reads TGTGCCAGCAGTGGTATAAGCACAGATACGCAGTATTTT. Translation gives CASSGISTDTQYF.

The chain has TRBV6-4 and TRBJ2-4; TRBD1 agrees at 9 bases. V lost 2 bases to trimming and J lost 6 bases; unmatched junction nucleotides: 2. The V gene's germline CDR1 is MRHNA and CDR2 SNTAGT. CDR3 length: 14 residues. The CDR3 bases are TGTGCCAGCAGTGACCCGGACAGGGGAAACATTCAGTACTTC. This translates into CASSDPDRGNIQYF.

Here the CDR3 reads CASSSGTSADSYNEQFF. The CDR3 DNA is TGTGCCAGCAGCTCCGGGACTAGCGCCGACTCCTACAATGAGCAGTTCTTC. V and J are TRBV13 and TRBJ2-1; 10 bases match TRBD2. J gave up 0 bases and V 4 bases, and 6 bases lay outside the gene matches. CDR1 is PRHDT, CDR2 FYEKMQ, per germline (reference sequence). This CDR3 has 17 amino acids. The full variable domain, with the rest looked up from reference TRBV13 and TRBJ2-1, is AAGVIQSPRHLIKEKRETATLKCYPIPRHDTVYWYQQGPGQDPQFLISFYEKMQSDKGSIPDRFSAQQFSDYHSELNMSSLELGDSALYFCASSSGTSADSYNEQFFGPGTRLTVL.